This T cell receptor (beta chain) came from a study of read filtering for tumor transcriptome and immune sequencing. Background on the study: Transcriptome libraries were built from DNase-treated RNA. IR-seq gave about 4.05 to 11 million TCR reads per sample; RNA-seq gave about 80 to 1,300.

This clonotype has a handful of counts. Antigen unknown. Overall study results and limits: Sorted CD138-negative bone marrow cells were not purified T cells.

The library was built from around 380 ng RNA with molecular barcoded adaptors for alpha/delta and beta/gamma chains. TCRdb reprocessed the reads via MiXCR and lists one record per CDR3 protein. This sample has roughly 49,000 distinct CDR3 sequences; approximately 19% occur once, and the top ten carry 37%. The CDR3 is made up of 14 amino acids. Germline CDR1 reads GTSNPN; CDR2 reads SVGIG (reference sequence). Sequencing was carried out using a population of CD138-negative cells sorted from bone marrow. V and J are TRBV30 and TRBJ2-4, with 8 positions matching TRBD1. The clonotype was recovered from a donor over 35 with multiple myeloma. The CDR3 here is CAGSGGKAKNIQYF. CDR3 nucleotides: TGTGCTGGTTCAGGGGGCAAAGCCAAAAACATTCAGTACTTC. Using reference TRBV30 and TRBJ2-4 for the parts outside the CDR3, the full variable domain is SQTIHQWPATLVQPVGSPLSLECTVEGTSNPNLYWYRQAAGRGLQLLFYSVGIGQISSEVPQNLSASRPQDRQFILSSKKLLLSDSGFYLCAGSGGKAKNIQYFGAGTRLSVL.